Each of the 22 T cell receptor beta chains below was sequenced from the same sample in a study of cytomegalovirus exposure and HLA in healthy donors. Both 60 Vbeta primers and 13 Jbeta primers went into the PCR. Assay used: immunoSEQ multiplex PCR; TCRdb lists only in-frame clones, some missing. The sample carries approximately 110,000 clones, more than 9.5% recorded once. Sequenced sample: PBMCs. Every receptor here comes from a man aged 35-49 years in good health and CMV-seropositive.

This clone was counted only a few times. The gene calls are TRBV4-1 and TRBJ1-2; tentatively, D is TRBD1 (6 bases). Germline CDR1 is MGHRA and CDR2 is YSYEKL. V was shortened by 0 bases and J by 3 bases, with 14 bases between the two germline ends. The CDR3 sequence is 16 residues long. DNA of the CDR3: TGCGCCAGCAGCCAAGATGAACAGGGACCGTACTATGGCTACACCTTC. Translation: CASSQDEQGPYYGYTF.

This clone was seen a handful of times. The chain carries TRBV29-1 and TRBJ1-1; D not resolved. CDR3 length equals 11 residues. In germline, CDR1 is SQVTM, CDR2 ANQGSEA. V was trimmed by 4 bases and J by 3 bases, leaving 6 bases between them. CDR3 amino acids: CSVAEDTEAFF. The CDR3 region has the DNA TGCAGCGTTGCCGAGGACACTGAAGCTTTCTTT.

The table lists this clone with a few counts. The rearrangement joins TRBV29-1 to TRBJ2-4; 7 bases agree with TRBD1. V lost 2 bases to trimming and J lost 1 base; unmatched junction nucleotides: 11. The CDR3 sequence is 17 residues long. CDR1 is SQVTM and CDR2 is ANQGSEA in the germline V gene. As DNA, the CDR3 is TGCAGCGTTGAAACCGGACAGGCCGGTGGGGCCAAAAACATTCAGTACTTC. Translation: CSVETGQAGGAKNIQYF.

The chain uses TRBV19 and TRBJ2-7; no clear D. This CDR3 contains 13 residues. Germline CDR1 and CDR2: LNHDA and SQIVND (reference sequence). V was shortened by 1 base and J by 4 bases, with 8 bases between the two germline ends. CDR3 sequence reads: CASSIGAFYEQYF. CDR3 sequence (DNA): TGTGCCAGTAGTATAGGAGCCTTTTACGAGCAGTACTTC.

This clone was seen a handful of times. The gene calls are TRBV18 and TRBJ1-1; TRBD1 matches 7 bases. The CDR3 runs 16 residues. Germline CDR1 and CDR2: KGHSH and LQKENI. With 3 bases clipped from V and 0 bases from J, the junction kept 7 bases outside the gene matches. The CDR3 sequence: CASSPSGTALNTEAFF. For the CDR3, the DNA is TGTGCCAGCTCACCTTCCGGGACAGCCTTGAACACTGAAGCTTTCTTT.

This clone was found a few times. The chain carries TRBV28 and TRBJ2-5; D perhaps matches TRBD1 (6 bases). The CDR3 consists of 13 residues. Trimming shortened V by 3 bases and J by 3 bases, and 8 bases separated the two germline ends. The germline V gene has CDR1 MDHEN and CDR2 SYDVKM. The CDR3 DNA reads as TGTGCCAGCAGTTTGGGGGCGGAAGAGACCCAGTACTTC. It encodes CASSLGAEETQYF.

V and J are TRBV6-1 and TRBJ1-5, with 7 bases matching TRBD1. CDR3 length equals 17 residues. V was pared by 3 bases and J by 3 bases, with 11 bases of the junction left unmatched. In germline, CDR1 is MNHNS, CDR2 SASEGT. This CDR3 is CASSDGVYRGYNQPQHF. The CDR3, as DNA: TGTGCCAGCAGTGATGGTGTCTACAGGGGCTACAATCAGCCCCAGCATTTT.

As concerns this clone: A read error may account for a junction end that differs from germline. The J gene is TRBJ2-5, the V gene TRBV9; TRBD2 agrees at 7 bases. CDR1 and CDR2 from the germline V gene are SGDLS and YYNGEE. There are 13 residues in the CDR3. The CDR3 DNA follows: TGTGCCAGCAGCCTTAGCGGGCAAGAGGCCCAGTACTTC. As protein: CASSLSGQEAQYF.

Only a few counts were recorded for this clone. The chain is built from TRBV4-3 and TRBJ2-2; no firm D call. The germline gives CDR1 LGHNA, CDR2 YSLEER. Trimming cost V 1 base and J 0 bases, with 6 bases left between them. CDR3 length: 15 residues. This chain's CDR3 is CASSQVPANTGELFF. The CDR3 DNA reads as TGCGCCAGCAGCCAAGTCCCGGCGAACACCGGGGAGCTGTTTTTT.

The chain carries TRBV5-6 and TRBJ2-1; 7 bases match TRBD1. Trimming at V came to 2 bases and at J to 5 bases, leaving 7 bases not matched to a gene. In germline, CDR1 is SGHDT, CDR2 YYEEEE. The CDR3 has 15 amino acids. CDR3 coding DNA: TGTGCCAGCAGCTTAGGGGGCAGGGCTAACAATGAGCAGTTCTTC. It codes for CASSLGGRANNEQFF.

J is TRBJ1-1 and V is TRBV6-5; 7 bases map to TRBD1. This CDR3 is built from 15 residues. Germline trimming cut 6 bases from V and 7 bases from J; bases unmatched to any gene: 14. Germline CDR1 MNHEY, CDR2 SVGAGI. This chain's CDR3 is CASRFAGGDRNEAFF. The CDR3 region has the DNA TGTGCCAGCAGGTTCGCGGGGGGGGACAGAAATGAAGCTTTCTTT.

This clone was picked up a small number of times. The rearrangement uses TRBV18 and TRBJ1-5, with D tentatively TRBD1 (5 bases). Germline V gene sequence: CDR1 KGHSH, CDR2 LQKENI. The CDR3 is 16 amino acids. Trimming took off 2 bases at V and 0 bases at J, with 11 bases between the two ends. The CDR3: CASSPGDLLSNQPQHF. Written as DNA, the CDR3 is TGTGCCAGCTCACCAGGGGACTTACTTAGCAATCAGCCCCAGCATTTT.

This clone occurred a few times. J is TRBJ1-1 and V is TRBV10-3; 8 nucleotides match TRBD1. CDR1 is ENHRY and CDR2 is SYGVKD in the germline V gene. This CDR3 spans 13 amino acids. V lost 9 bases, J lost 1 base, and 4 bases stayed unmatched. The DNA of the CDR3 is TGTGCCATTAAGGACAGGGCGAACACTGAAGCTTTCTTT. Translation: CAIKDRANTEAFF.

J is TRBJ2-1 and V is TRBV10-3, with TRBD2 matching over 8 bases. J was trimmed by 3 bases and V by 3 bases; bases with no gene match: 10. Germline values: CDR1 ENHRY, CDR2 SYGVKD. The CDR3 is 17 amino acids. CDR3 coding DNA: TGTGCCATCAGTGAAGGGGCGGCGGGACTAGACTACAATGAGCAGTTCTTC. Amino acid sequence: CAISEGAAGLDYNEQFF.

This clone has only a few counts. The V gene is TRBV9, the J gene TRBJ2-7; 11 bases fit TRBD2. Looked up from germline, CDR1 is SGDLS and CDR2 is YYNGEE. V shed 0 bases and J 5 bases; nucleotides not matched to a gene: 7. The CDR3 totals 16 residues. The CDR3 region has the DNA TGTGCCAGCAGCGTAGGAAGACTAGCGGGATATGACGAGCAGTACTTC. This gives the protein CASSVGRLAGYDEQYF.

This clone was observed a few times. The chain links TRBV7-2 to TRBJ2-1, with 11 positions matching TRBD2. CDR1 SGHTA and CDR2 FQGNSA come from the germline V gene. The CDR3 spans 15 residues. Trimming at V came to 5 bases and at J to 6 bases, leaving 6 bases not matched to a gene. In DNA, the CDR3 is TGTGCCAGCAGCGCACTAGCGGGAGCCCCCAATGAGCAGTTCTTC. Translation: CASSALAGAPNEQFF. The whole variable domain, remainder taken from reference TRBV7-2 and TRBJ2-1, is GAGVSQSPSNKVTEKGKDVELRCDPISGHTALYWYRQSLGQGLEFLIYFQGNSAPDKSGLPSDRFSAERTGGSVSTLTIQRTQQEDSAVYLCASSALAGAPNEQFFGPGTRLTVL.

This clone appeared a few times. The rearrangement uses TRBV6-5 and TRBJ2-5, with a weak D call TRBD1 (5 bases). Trimming removed 3 bases from V and 5 bases from J, with 10 bases in between. The CDR3 is 13 residues long. The germline gives CDR1 MNHEY, CDR2 SVGAGI. CDR3 coding DNA: TGTGCCAGCAGTTATTCTGCAGGGGAGACCCAGTACTTC. Residues: CASSYSAGETQYF.

A few counts support this clone. V is TRBV10-1 and J is TRBJ1-1, with 8 bases aligning to TRBD1. The V gene's germline CDR1 is WNHNN and CDR2 SYGVQD (reference sequence). Trimming removed 5 bases from V and 1 base from J; junction bases left unmatched: 6. The CDR3 length is 15 residues. CDR3 region: CASSPAGGRNTEAFF. CDR3 bases: TGCGCCAGCAGTCCGGCAGGGGGCCGGAACACTGAAGCTTTCTTT.

This clone was found a few times. This chain uses TRBV11-3 with TRBJ2-5, with D unresolved. This CDR3 contains 13 residues. Trimming shortened V by 5 bases and J by 4 bases, and 11 bases separated the two germline ends. Per the germline V gene, CDR1 is SGHNT and CDR2 is YENEEA. The CDR3 coding sequence is TGTGCCAGCAGCCCAACTGGTCGAGAGACCCAGTACTTC. This gives the protein CASSPTGRETQYF.

The sample holds a few counts of this clone. The chain carries TRBV5-1 and TRBJ2-5; 11 bases line up with TRBD1. The germline V gene has CDR1 SGHRS and CDR2 YFSETQ. Trimming took 4 bases from V and 5 from J; bases not matched to a gene: 7. The CDR3 is 15 residues long. The CDR3 here is CASSTGTGGGETQYF. The CDR3 region has the DNA TGCGCCAGCAGCACCGGGACAGGGGGGGGTGAGACCCAGTACTTC.

This clone has just a few counts. The chain uses TRBV18 and TRBJ1-2; 11 positions agree with TRBD1. Trimming at V came to 3 bases and at J to 7 bases, leaving 7 bases not matched to a gene. This CDR3 has 15 residues. The germline V gene has CDR1 KGHSH and CDR2 LQKENI. The CDR3 region has the DNA TGTGCCAGCTCACCTCCGGCGGGACAGGGGGGTGGCTACACCTTC. This encodes CASSPPAGQGGGYTF.

The V call is TRBV5-1, the J call TRBJ2-5, with 13 positions matching TRBD2. This CDR3 is built from 16 residues. Germline CDR1 SGHRS, CDR2 YFSETQ. Trimming took 0 bases from V and 1 from J; bases not matched to a gene: 0. The CDR3 sequence: CASSLGTSGSQETQYF. CDR3 coding DNA: TGCGCCAGCAGCTTGGGGACTAGCGGGAGCCAAGAGACCCAGTACTTC.